This TCR beta chain was sequenced during a study of vaccination effects on CD4 cells after COVID-19. Upon completion of roughly ten days in culture, CD4+ T cells were isolated. According to PCR results, the person was infected with SARS-CoV-2 between March and December 2020. Participants completed two doses of the BNT162b2 or mRNA-1273 vaccine. On both days 3 and 7, half of the culture medium was replaced with IL-2 medium. Regarding this clone: Its antigen is currently unknown.

CDR3 length: 17 amino acids. Trimming pared 5 bases from V and 0 bases from J, leaving 16 bases between. The germline gives CDR1 LNHDA, CDR2 SQIVND (reference sequence). Sequenced by immunoSEQ multiplex PCR; TCRdb stores in-frame clones only, minus some. This sample has nearly 35,000 clones, with 75% found just once. The clonotype was recovered from a human donor who had a prior SARS-CoV-2 infection. Material: CD4+ T cells from PBMCs cultured without peptide, obtained after COVID-19 vaccination. This rearrangement joins TRBV19 to TRBJ2-2; D perhaps matches TRBD2 (6 bases). The CDR3 reads CASSAPPGVTNTGELFF. The CDR3 DNA follows: TGTGCCAGTAGTGCACCTCCGGGAGTCACGAACACCGGGGAGCTGTTTTTT.